This T cell receptor (beta chain) was captured in a study of vaccination and CD4 T cells after COVID-19. Study observations and caveats: Reactive clone data from convalescent patients indicated a median of roughly 90% appearing only post-vaccination.

CDR1 is DFQATT, CDR2 SNEGSKA, per germline (reference sequence). V was trimmed by 4 bases and J by 15 bases, leaving 16 bases between them. This CDR3 is 11 amino acids long. This clonotype came up a few times. Its antigen remains unidentified. Noted treatment: roughly 10-day PBMC culture with coronavirus spike peptide pools or control peptides (ViraFEST assay). ViraFEST used peptide pools to expand antigen-specific T cells before TCR sequencing. Once obtained from cultured CD4+ T cells, the DNA was sequenced using the Oncomine TCR Beta short-read assay. TCRdb fed the PCR reads into MiXCR, producing one record per CDR3 protein. The sample carries 10,000 to 15,000 distinct CDR3 sequences, around half recorded once.

V gene TRBV20-1 combines with J gene TRBJ2-1, with D unresolved. Material for sequencing was CD4+ T cells from blood, cultured in vitro. This TCR derives from a human donor who had recovered from COVID-19. The CDR3 here is CSATFGAQRFF. Here the CDR3 DNA reads TGCAGTGCTACCTTTGGAGCCCAGAGGTTCTTC.